What follows describes a single T cell receptor beta chain. After removal of 5 bases from V and 9 bases from J, the junction contained 12 bases not matched to a gene. Germline V gene lookup returns CDR1 MDHEN and CDR2 SYDVKM. The CDR3 length is 14 residues. This entry comes from a study of blood T cell repertoires in COVID-19. Across the whole study: Sites across the United States, Italy and Spain contributed samples from acute and convalescent COVID-19. PBMCs, B-cell-depleted T cells, or T cells provided the cDNA or gDNA that made up the material.

Authors' data handling: Quantification of nucleated cells was approximated via reference gene primer amplification. The protocol was immunoSEQ multiplex PCR, while the TCRdb copy is restricted to in-frame clones and leaves out a portion. V, J and clone size are taken as reported in that table, and D and trimming were inferred from the DNA itself. The sample consists of under 350,000 clones, about four fifths of them appearing once. The TCR comes from a woman in her forties or fifties who had recovered from COVID-19. Sequencing was carried out using peripheral blood. The V gene is TRBV28, the J gene TRBJ2-7, with 8 bases lining up with TRBD1. CDR3 bases: TGTGCCAGCAGTCCCCGGGACAGGCTGGGGGGGCAGTACTTC. It encodes CASSPRDRLGGQYF.